Below, 22 T cell receptor beta chains from the same sample are listed, as sequenced in a study of tumor-infiltrating lymphocytes in oesophageal squamous cell carcinoma. TCRdb re-derived calls from the PCR reads in MiXCR, one entry per CDR3 protein. The table lists 19,000 or so distinct CDR3 sequences, roughly 50% of them singletons, with around 41% in the top ten. The sequenced sample consisted of normal esophageal tissue next to the tumor. The receptors were sampled from a female donor with esophageal squamous cell carcinoma.

This sequence joins TRBV7-6 and TRBJ1-4; D call uncertain. The assigned J gene may be wrong: the sequence end matches TRBJ2-2 better. Germline V gene lookup returns CDR1 SGHVS and CDR2 FNYEAQ. The CDR3 has 15 residues. For the CDR3, the DNA is TGTGCCAGCAGCTTAGGAGGACCGCCCACCGGGGAGCTGTTTTTT. Protein product: CASSLGGPPTGELFF.

This clonotype has ten or more counts. A clone one base away is much larger, so this may be a read error. The chain employs TRBV10-2 and TRBJ2-1; D call uncertain. Germline loops: CDR1 WSHSY, CDR2 SAAADI. The CDR3 length is 13 residues. V was clipped by 4 bases and J by 10 bases, with 14 bases between them. CDR3 region: CASSGAMLHEQFF. The CDR3 DNA reads as TGCGCCAGCAGTGGGGCCATGTTGCACGAGCAGTTCTTC.

This clonotype was seen ten or more times. This chain uses TRBV5-1 with TRBJ2-2; unclear D gene. From germline, CDR1 is SGHRS and CDR2 YFSETQ. The CDR3 consists of 13 residues. V dropped 0 bases and J dropped 2 bases, with 2 bases sitting between them. CDR3 residues: CASSLGNTGELFF. In nucleotides, the CDR3 is TGCGCCAGCAGCTTGGGTAACACCGGGGAGCTGTTTTTT.

V gene TRBV6-1 combines with J gene TRBJ1-5; TRBD1 might be the D (6 bases). The germline CDR1 and CDR2 sequences are MNHNS and SASEGT. V dropped 1 base and J dropped 0 bases, with 7 bases sitting between them. This CDR3 region has 15 residues. The CDR3 reads CASSEGQVSNQPQHF. The CDR3 coding sequence is TGTGCCAGCAGTGAAGGACAGGTTAGCAATCAGCCCCAGCATTTT.

This clonotype was observed a handful of times. The rearrangement links TRBV7-2 to TRBJ2-1; 12 nucleotides align to TRBD2. Germline CDR1 reads SGHTA; CDR2 reads FQGNSA. Trimming at V came to 5 bases and at J to 0 bases, leaving 8 bases not matched to a gene. This CDR3 has 18 amino acids. The CDR3 DNA sequence: TGTGCCAGCAGCCTATATCGGACTAGCGGGGCCTCCTACAATGAGCAGTTCTTC. Its translation is CASSLYRTSGASYNEQFF.

The chain joins TRBV3-1 to TRBJ2-5; a weak D match, TRBD2 (5 bases). Trimming left V 4 bases short and J 1 base short, with 19 bases between. Germline-derived CDR1 and CDR2 are LGHDT and YNNKEL (reference sequence). This CDR3 contains 17 residues. The CDR3 DNA reads as TGTGCCAGCAGCCTAGAGGGATGGCGGCCCAGCCAAGAGACCCAGTACTTC. This sequence encodes CASSLEGWRPSQETQYF.

This clonotype turned up a few times. The chain carries TRBV7-6 and TRBJ2-1; TRBD2 matches 14 bases. This CDR3 is 20 amino acids long. V was pared by 5 bases and J by 0 bases, with 12 bases of the junction left unmatched. Germline CDR1 is SGHVS and CDR2 is FNYEAQ. CDR3 in DNA: TGTGCCAGCAGCGGGGCACCGGGACTAGCGGGAGAGCTCTCCTACAATGAGCAGTTCTTC. Encoded protein: CASSGAPGLAGELSYNEQFF.

The chain employs TRBV5-5 and TRBJ2-3, with 8 bases matching TRBD2. The CDR3 sequence is 15 residues long. The J segment lost 14 bases and the V segment lost 6 bases, leaving 20 bases of the junction unmatched. In germline, CDR1 is SGHKS, CDR2 YYEKEE (reference sequence). The CDR3 sequence: CASKERAGESGELYF. CDR3 DNA: TGTGCCAGCAAAGAAAGAGCGGGAGAGTCCGGGGAGCTGTATTTT.

The chain recombines TRBV6-2 or TRBV6-3 with TRBJ2-5, with TRBD1 as a possible D gene (5 bases). The germline V gene encodes CDR1 MNHEY and CDR2 SVGEGT. The germline V and J ends were trimmed by 2 bases and 5 bases, with 6 bases remaining between them. The CDR3 loop spans 12 amino acids. The CDR3 sequence is CASSYRGETQYF. The CDR3 DNA sequence: TGTGCCAGCAGTTACAGGGGTGAGACCCAGTACTTC.

This chain links TRBV6-1 with TRBJ1-4; maybe TRBD1 (6 bases). Between the trimmed V and J ends, which lost 6 bases and 8 bases, there was a span of 16 bases. The CDR3 is 14 residues long. Germline lookup yields CDR1 MNHNS and CDR2 SASEGT. The CDR3 spells CASSQQGWGEKLFF. CDR3 DNA: TGTGCCAGCAGCCAACAGGGCTGGGGGGAAAAACTGTTTTTT.

The chain links TRBV19 to TRBJ2-1; 8 bases fit TRBD2. CDR3 length: 14 amino acids. Unmatched junction bases numbered 3, after V lost 4 bases and J lost 4 bases. Germline V lookup: CDR1 LNHDA, CDR2 SQIVND (reference sequence). This chain's CDR3 is CASSKAGVYNEQFF. In DNA form, the CDR3 reads TGTGCCAGTAGTAAAGCGGGAGTGTACAATGAGCAGTTCTTC.

The chain uses TRBV7-2 and TRBJ2-3; possibly TRBD2 for D (7 bases). The CDR3 is 14 residues long. Germline V gene sequence: CDR1 SGHTA, CDR2 FQGNSA. Deletions cut 3 bases from V and 4 bases from J, with 11 bases between. CDR3 sequence (DNA): TGTGCCAGCAGCTTTGCGGGGGCGGCAGATACGCAGTATTTT. Residues: CASSFAGAADTQYF.

This chain joins TRBV12-5 and TRBJ2-5, with D perhaps matching TRBD2 (5 bases). Trimming left V 6 bases short and J 11 bases short, with 13 bases between. The CDR3 is made up of 11 amino acids. Germline loops: CDR1 LGHNT, CDR2 FRNRAP. CDR3 coding DNA: TGTGCTAGTGGGACGGGGTATGAGCAGTACTTC. Its translation: CASGTGYEQYF.

This chain connects TRBV12-3 or TRBV12-4 to TRBJ2-2, with D unresolved. The CDR3 sequence is 15 residues long. V dropped 3 bases and J dropped 2 bases, with 10 bases sitting between them. The CDR3 here is CASSLSPPNTGELFF. The CDR3 DNA follows: TGTGCCAGCAGTTTGAGTCCACCTAACACCGGGGAGCTGTTTTTT.

The chain couples TRBV7-2 to TRBJ2-5; a weak D match, TRBD2 (5 bases). Germline CDR1 and CDR2: SGHTA and FQGNSA. The CDR3 has 14 residues. Trimming removed 5 bases at V and 5 bases at J, with 15 bases between. Here the CDR3 DNA reads TGTGCCAGCAGCCCGCCCCGGGGTAGCGAGACCCAGTACTTC. This codes for CASSPPRGSETQYF.

The V gene is TRBV11-2, the J gene TRBJ1-5, with D unresolved. The V gene's germline CDR1 is SGHAT and CDR2 FQNNGV. Trimming removed 0 bases from V and 9 bases from J, with 12 bases in between. This CDR3 is built from 14 residues. The CDR3 spells CASSLDREPRPQHF. The CDR3 DNA reads as TGTGCCAGCAGCTTAGACCGCGAGCCTCGGCCCCAGCATTTT.

In this sample, this clonotype turned up many times. The rearrangement links TRBV7-8 to TRBJ2-1, with 9 bases aligning to TRBD1. This CDR3 comprises 16 residues. V gave up 1 base and J gave up 4 bases; unmatched junction bases: 5. Per the germline V gene, CDR1 is SGHVS and CDR2 is FQNEAQ. CDR3 in amino acids: CASSLGWGQGYNEQFF. The CDR3 DNA sequence: TGTGCCAGCAGCTTAGGCTGGGGACAGGGATACAATGAGCAGTTCTTC.

The sample holds many counts of this clonotype. The chain uses TRBV27 and TRBJ1-3; a possible D gene is TRBD1 (5 bases). CDR3 length: 17 amino acids. Trimming took 4 bases from V and 0 from J, leaving 16 bases between them. The germline V gene has CDR1 MNHEY and CDR2 SMNVEV (reference sequence). The CDR3 DNA reads as TGTGCCAGCAGTTCTGGGGCTACCAAAAACTCTGGAAACACCATATATTTT. It specifies CASSSGATKNSGNTIYF.

Concerning this clonotype itself: Likely a read error: the CDR3 ends without its conserved phenylalanine or tryptophan. The limits of the CDR3 on the DNA are not certain, so only TCRdb's listed CDR3 is given. This chain's CDR3 is CASTTPKNSPLHFGN. The genes are TRBV7-2 and TRBJ2-5; the table's D call, TRBD2, was not checked against the DNA. In germline, CDR1 is SGHTA, CDR2 FQGNSA. Including both end residues, the CDR3 is 15 amino acids long.

Many counts were recorded for this clonotype. The V call is TRBV12-3 or TRBV12-4, the J call TRBJ1-1; 8 bases are a match to TRBD1. With V trimmed by 5 bases and J by 0 bases, 2 bases remained unmatched. The CDR3 extends over 14 amino acids. For the CDR3, the DNA is TGTGCCAGCAGTGGGACAGGCATGAACACTGAAGCTTTCTTT. Its translation: CASSGTGMNTEAFF.

The V call is TRBV6-2 or TRBV6-3, the J call TRBJ2-4; 10 nucleotides align to TRBD2. With the DNA end fitting TRBJ2-7 better, the J assignment may be wrong. The germline gives CDR1 MNHEY, CDR2 SVGEGT. This CDR3 is 16 amino acids long. The chain's CDR3 is CASSALSSGRAYEQYF. CDR3 nucleotide sequence: TGTGCCAGCAGCGCACTAAGCAGCGGGAGGGCCTACGAGCAGTACTTC.

V is TRBV7-4 and J is TRBJ2-1, with D hard to call. The DNA end is a closer match to TRBJ2-7, so the J assignment may be wrong. There are 12 residues in the CDR3. CDR1 and CDR2 (germline): SGHVT, SQSDAQ. The CDR3 sequence: CASSLAGDEQYF. In nucleotides, the CDR3 is TGTGCCAGCAGCTTAGCTGGGGACGAGCAGTACTTC.